This TCR beta chain was profiled in a study of blood T cell repertoires in COVID-19. Study background: COVID-19 samples, acute and convalescent, were from the United States, Italy and Spain. Sample material is recorded as cDNA or gDNA derived from T cells, B-cell-depleted T cells, or PBMCs.

In the authors' methods: The assay estimated nucleated cells by amplifying reference gene primers. Generated by immunoSEQ multiplex PCR, the TCRdb table keeps only in-frame clones and is missing some. Clone size and V and J calls were adopted from that table, with D and trimming inferred from the DNA. In the table there are around 250,000 clones, about 89% of which are singletons. This sequence was found in an older woman who had recovered from COVID-19. The sample comprised peripheral blood.

The CDR3 DNA sequence: TGTGCCAGCAGTTTCTACTCGTTGGGGGACAGGGTGCGAGATACGCAGTATTTT. Protein product: CASSFYSLGDRVRDTQYF. The rearrangement joins TRBV28 to TRBJ2-3; 9 bases are a match to TRBD1. V trimming: 3 bases; J trimming: 5 bases; junction bases outside the gene matches: 15. The CDR3 length is 18 residues. In germline, CDR1 is MDHEN, CDR2 SYDVKM.